This TCR beta chain was identified in a study of blood T cell repertoires in COVID-19 (TCRdb year 2020). Notes on the research overall: The collaborator samples originated in the United States, Italy and Spain and spanned the acute and convalescent phases of COVID-19. The prospective study material was composed of cDNA or gDNA derived from T cells, B-cell-depleted T cells, or PBMCs. Subjects who had been exposed to COVID-19, were actively infected with it, or had recovered from it provided the deeply sampled blood TCRbeta repertoires that made up the dataset. The repertoires were made available in a free public database intended to serve as a resource for research on the immune response to SARS-CoV-2. Samples came from the ongoing ImmuneRACE study (first 160 participants) plus 1,254 subjects from 6 global collaborators. A de-identified subject ID, COVID-19 status, age in years and sex were almost always included in the sample metadata. Where available, HLA class I and class II types were taken from metadata supplied by the sample provider and were not determined by assay-based typing. The full study reports these points: Clinical and demographic metadata were provided uncurated, with the amount varying by source and participant.

V and J are truncated by 2 bases and 1 base respectively, leaving an intervening sequence of 14 bases. The CDR3 sequence holds 16 residues, the cysteine and phenylalanine included. Left in the record is the CDR3 DNA by itself, 48 bases read in frame from the first base. The germline V gene supplies CDR1 SGHVS and CDR2 FQNEAQ. On this clone: Its antigen is still unknown. The input lacks base qualities; no much larger clone sits a single base away.

TCRbeta CDR3 regions were amplified from genomic DNA using the immunoSEQ Assay, a bias-controlled multiplex PCR. In the paper's pipeline: The number of nucleated cells in each sample was estimated from the amplification of reference gene primers within the assay. Sequence reads were collapsed and filtered to measure the absolute abundance of every unique TCRbeta CDR3 rearrangement. Productive Simpson clonality was computed per sample as the square root of Simpson's diversity index over productive rearrangements. TCRdb carries this immuneACCESS record with in-frame sequences only. Its versions omit some clonotypes, under half of them owing to an unresolved V gene in the studies checked, with the rest unexplained. The DNA was the basis for D and trimming; V, J and clone size are from that table. The sample includes approximately 300,000 clones, with about nine tenths observed a single time. About 4.2% of the sample rests with the top ten.

Enrolling through a virtual design, the prospective study's participants ranged in age from roughly 18 to 89 years and lived across some 22 United States geographic areas. In the prospective study, cohorts were assigned on the basis of participant-reported clinical history obtained from a screening survey and a study questionnaire. ImmuneRACE Cohort 3 recovered participants were defined by two consecutive negative NP/OP PCR tests, healthcare professional clearance, or symptom resolution. In the prospective study, whole blood, serum and a nasopharyngeal or oropharyngeal swab were collected from each participant by mobile phlebotomists. Participants in the prospective study had the option to provide additional blood draws and questionnaires over a 2-month period. Before DNA extraction, prospective study blood samples were shipped either frozen or at room temperature.

The chain is assembled from TRBV7-8 and TRBJ1-1; TRBD1 might be the D gene, on 6 matching bases. The material sequenced was PBMCs or T cells enriched from blood (not recorded which). The TCR sequence derives from a man aged 25-45 years who had recovered from COVID-19. CDR3 sequence: CASSLTRGGRNTEAFF. The DNA sequence is given as TGTGCCAGCAGCTTAACAAGGGGGGGTAGGAACACTGAAGCTTTCTTT.